The 16 T cell receptor beta chains presented below share a single source sample, sequenced in a study of T cells in Graves' hyperthyroidism and ophthalmopathy. RNA transcripts were the template for amplifying TCR beta CDR3 regions. HTBI primers drove first-round RT-PCR of the TCR CDR3. Using its own MiXCR run on the multiplex PCR reads, TCRdb lists one record per CDR3 protein. This table has 500,000 to 800,000 distinct CDR3 sequences, about 14% appearing once. Sequenced: blood. These receptors were collected from a woman aged 45-65 years with Graves' ophthalmopathy.

This clonotype was seen repeatedly, ten times or more. The V call is TRBV28, the J call TRBJ1-6; D uncertain. The CDR3 sequence is 16 residues long. Trimming cost V 5 bases and J 7 bases, with 18 bases left between them. Germline V lookup: CDR1 MDHEN, CDR2 SYDVKM. The CDR3 coding sequence is TGTGCCAGCAGTCCGTTCGAGGGAGAACAAAATTCACCCCTCCACTTT. Translating gives CASSPFEGEQNSPLHF.

At least ten counts were recorded for this clonotype. The V gene is TRBV2, the J gene TRBJ1-5; D is unclear. Germline CDR1 is SNHLY and CDR2 is FYNNEI. This CDR3 is 12 amino acids long. The ends were cut back, 6 bases at V and 7 bases at J, with 10 bases in the middle. CDR3 sequence: CASREDEQPQHF. The CDR3 bases are TGTGCCAGCAGGGAGGATGAGCAGCCCCAGCATTTT.

This clonotype showed up many times. This rearrangement joins TRBV6-1 to TRBJ2-7; D remains unclear. Germline V gives CDR1 MNHNS, CDR2 SASEGT. The CDR3 is 14 amino acids. The ends were cut back, 6 bases at V and 6 bases at J, with 18 bases in the middle. CDR3 sequence (DNA): TGTGCCAGCAGACCCGGGCCCCCCCAATCCGAGCAGTACTTC. Residues: CASRPGPPQSEQYF.

The V call is TRBV2, the J call TRBJ1-5; D is possibly TRBD1 (6 bases). Germline CDR1 and CDR2: SNHLY and FYNNEI. V was clipped by 11 bases and J by 6 bases, with 17 bases between them. The CDR3 sequence is 13 residues long. CDR3 in DNA: TGTGCCGGGGGGATCAACAGGGTTCAGCCCCAGCATTTT. It codes for CAGGINRVQPQHF.

Ten or more counts support this clonotype. V is TRBV20-1 and J is TRBJ2-1; 12 positions agree with TRBD2. J gave up 8 bases and V 3 bases, and 2 bases lay outside the gene matches. CDR3 length: 13 residues. Germline assignment: CDR1 DFQATT and CDR2 SNEGSKA (reference sequence). In nucleotides, the CDR3 is TGCAGTGCTAGTCTAGCGGGAGGGCATGAGCAGTTCTTC. Translation gives CSASLAGGHEQFF.

There are many counts of this clonotype. Here the CDR3 reads CASSLGYSRRADTQYF. In DNA form, the CDR3 reads TGTGCCAGCAGTTTAGGATATTCTAGGCGGGCAGATACGCAGTATTTT. The gene calls are TRBV27 and TRBJ2-3; a weak D match, TRBD2 (5 bases). Germline V lookup: CDR1 MNHEY, CDR2 SMNVEV (reference sequence). V gave up 2 bases and J gave up 4 bases, with 16 bases separating them. The CDR3 loop spans 16 amino acids.

This clonotype was detected a few times. V usage is TRBV29-1 and J usage is TRBJ1-2, with D maybe TRBD1 (6 bases). The CDR3 spans 13 residues. Trimming shortened V by 6 bases and J by 4 bases, and 15 bases separated the two germline ends. Germline V gene data show CDR1 as SQVTM and CDR2 as ANQGSEA. The CDR3 loop reads CSVGQLAPYGYTF. CDR3 coding DNA: TGCAGCGTCGGACAGCTCGCCCCCTATGGCTACACCTTC.

This clonotype was detected a few times. This chain uses TRBV20-1 with TRBJ2-7; TRBD2 aligns across 11 bases. The J segment lost 5 bases and the V segment lost 1 base, leaving 7 bases of the junction unmatched. This CDR3 has 15 residues. Germline CDR1 reads DFQATT; CDR2 reads SNEGSKA (reference sequence). The chain's CDR3 is CSARVRLAGGNEQYF. In nucleotides, the CDR3 is TGCAGTGCTAGAGTTCGTCTAGCGGGAGGAAACGAGCAGTACTTC.

There are many counts of this clonotype. This chain uses TRBV20-1 with TRBJ2-3; D gene uncertain. This CDR3 is built from 13 residues. Germline lookup yields CDR1 DFQATT and CDR2 SNEGSKA (reference sequence). Trimming removed 0 bases from V and 2 bases from J, with 6 bases in between. The DNA for the CDR3 is TGCAGTGCTAGAGATCCGGCCACAGATACGCAGTATTTT. Translating gives CSARDPATDTQYF.

This clonotype appeared many times. The chain is built from TRBV25-1 and TRBJ1-1; weak D call: TRBD1 (5 bases). Germline V lookup: CDR1 MGHDK, CDR2 SYGVNS. The CDR3 is 16 amino acids. Trimming took off 5 bases at V and 4 bases at J, with 20 bases between the two ends. The CDR3, as DNA: TGTGCCAGCAGTAAAGGGGTGTTGGACTTTGGCACTGAAGCTTTCTTT. This codes for CASSKGVLDFGTEAFF.

This clonotype was recorded at least ten times. This sequence joins TRBV7-2 and TRBJ2-6; D is uncertain. The V and J ends lost 5 bases and 0 bases respectively, with 8 bases between them. Per the germline V gene, CDR1 is SGHTA and CDR2 is FQGNSA. The CDR3 sequence is 15 residues long. The CDR3 DNA reads TGTGCCAGCAGCGATCAGGTCTCTGGGGCCAACGTCCTGACTTTC. Translation gives CASSDQVSGANVLTF.

This clonotype was counted ten times or more. The J gene is TRBJ2-1, the V gene TRBV28, with 16 bases aligning to TRBD2. Trimming took 5 bases from V and 2 from J; bases not matched to a gene: 12. The CDR3 extends over 20 amino acids. From germline, CDR1 is MDHEN and CDR2 SYDVKM. The CDR3 DNA reads TGTGCCAGCAGTCCCATTGCCGGGACTAGCGGGAGGGCCACCTACAATGAGCAGTTCTTC. It specifies CASSPIAGTSGRATYNEQFF. The full variable domain, in which reference TRBV28 and TRBJ2-1 provide the parts outside the CDR3, is DVKVTQSSRYLVKRTGEKVFLECVQDMDHENMFWYRQDPGLGLRLIYFSYDVKMKEKGDIPEGYSVSREKKERFSLILESASTNQTSMYLCASSPIAGTSGRATYNEQFFGPGTRLTVL.

This clonotype came up many times. This chain links TRBV3-1 with TRBJ2-1; D gene uncertain. The CDR3 extends over 14 amino acids. Trimming took off 1 base at V and 1 base at J, with 5 bases between the two ends. The V gene's germline CDR1 is LGHDT and CDR2 YNNKEL (reference sequence). CDR3 sequence: CASSQGPSYNEQFF. CDR3 DNA sequence: TGTGCCAGCAGCCAAGGACCGTCCTACAATGAGCAGTTCTTC.

This clonotype has a count of ten or more. V usage is TRBV29-1 and J usage is TRBJ2-7; TRBD2 aligns across 12 bases. Germline lookup yields CDR1 SQVTM and CDR2 ANQGSEA. There are 15 residues in the CDR3. The V and J ends lost 6 bases and 0 bases, in that order; junction bases with no gene match: 6. In DNA form, the CDR3 reads TGCAGCGTGGGCGGGACTAGCGGGCACTCCTACGAGCAGTACTTC. This sequence encodes CSVGGTSGHSYEQYF.

This clonotype was counted ten times or more. The chain employs TRBV30 and TRBJ2-3, with 8 bases identical to TRBD2. V lost 3 bases and J lost 2; bases outside the gene matches: 10. The CDR3 runs to 16 residues. Germline V gives CDR1 GTSNPN, CDR2 SVGIG (reference sequence). The CDR3, as DNA: TGTGCCTGGAGCCCAACTAGCGGCTTGGACACAGATACGCAGTATTTT. This gives the protein CAWSPTSGLDTDTQYF.

This clonotype was seen ten or more times. This chain links TRBV12-3 or TRBV12-4 with TRBJ1-1, with unresolved D. The V end was cut by 3 bases, the J end by 7 bases, with 6 bases between. This CDR3 comprises 11 residues. The CDR3 is CASSFRFEAFF. The CDR3 DNA sequence: TGTGCCAGCAGTTTTCGGTTTGAAGCTTTCTTT.